The 19 T cell receptor beta chains below all came from one sample that was sequenced in a study of T cells in localized non-small cell lung cancer (dated by TCRdb to the early 2020s). The library came from the immunoSEQ multiplex PCR assay. As stored in TCRdb, this immuneACCESS dataset retains in-frame rearrangements with V and J assigned. A fraction of the clones does not appear; measured against another copy, unresolved V genes explain less than half of the discrepancy, and the remainder lacks a known reason. Within this sample are fewer than 100,000 clones, with around 81% of them counted one time only. The top ten clonotypes cover about a tenth of the sample. Source: peripheral blood, taken before any cancer treatment. The receptors here all came from an older female donor with stage I lung adenocarcinoma.

This clone is a singleton in its sample. This chain links TRBV6-5 with TRBJ1-2; TRBD1 might be the D (6 bases). The CDR3 sequence is 15 residues long. The V end was cut by 2 bases, the J end by 0 bases, with 10 bases between. The germline V gene encodes CDR1 MNHEY and CDR2 SVGAGI. The CDR3 loop is CASSYGDKANYGYTF. The CDR3 DNA follows: TGTGCCAGCAGTTACGGGGACAAAGCTAACTATGGCTACACCTTC.

Only one count was recorded for this clone. V usage is TRBV11-2 and J usage is TRBJ2-1; 8 nucleotides agree with TRBD2. The CDR3 runs 16 residues. V lost 4 bases, J lost 3 bases, and 8 bases stayed unmatched. The germline CDR1 and CDR2 sequences are SGHAT and FQNNGV. CDR3 region: CASSSIIAGRYNEQFF. The DNA of the CDR3 is TGTGCCAGCAGCTCAATTATAGCGGGGCGCTACAATGAGCAGTTCTTC. The full variable domain, completed using reference TRBV11-2 and TRBJ2-1, is EAGVAQSPRYKIIEKRQSVAFWCNPISGHATLYWYQQILGQGPKLLIQFQNNGVVDDSQLPKDRFSAERLKGVDSTLKIQPAKLEDSAVYLCASSSIIAGRYNEQFFGPGTRLTVL.

The table lists this clone with a few counts. The chain carries TRBV7-3 and TRBJ1-1, with a tentative D call TRBD1 (5 bases). CDR3 size: 13 residues. Trimming removed 5 bases from V and 6 bases from J, with 13 bases in between. CDR1 and CDR2 from the germline V gene are SGHTA and FQGTGA. CDR3 DNA sequence: TGTGCCAGCAGCCCAAGTTGGGGGGCTGAAGCTTTCTTT. Translation: CASSPSWGAEAFF.

The sample holds one count of this clone. The rearrangement uses TRBV11-2 and TRBJ2-3; no firm D call. Deletions cut 3 bases from V and 6 bases from J, with 10 bases between. This CDR3 region has 13 residues. Per the germline V gene, CDR1 is SGHAT and CDR2 is FQNNGV. CDR3 nucleotides: TGTGCCAGCAGCTTTTACCGTGCTGATACGCAGTATTTT. Amino acids: CASSFYRADTQYF.

The genes are TRBV5-6 and TRBJ1-2, with 9 bases fitting TRBD1. The V gene end was trimmed by 3 bases and the J gene end by 0 bases; junction bases not matched to a gene: 12. Germline loops: CDR1 SGHDT, CDR2 YYEEEE. This CDR3 region has 18 residues. The CDR3 DNA reads as TGTGCCAGCAGCTCTGACCGGGACAGGGACCGAGCTAACTATGGCTACACCTTC. Translating gives CASSSDRDRDRANYGYTF.

The J gene is TRBJ1-5, the V gene TRBV19, with D hard to call. Germline values: CDR1 LNHDA, CDR2 SQIVND (reference sequence). The V end was cut by 4 bases, the J end by 3 bases, with 10 bases between. CDR3 length: 14 residues. CDR3 loop: CASSRLSNNQPQHF. Here the CDR3 DNA reads TGTGCCAGTAGTAGGTTATCAAACAATCAGCCCCAGCATTTT.

The V call is TRBV29-1, the J call TRBJ2-6; 11 nucleotides agree with TRBD1. The J segment lost 2 bases and the V segment lost 3 bases, leaving 6 bases of the junction unmatched. This CDR3 comprises 17 residues. Germline V gene sequence: CDR1 SQVTM, CDR2 ANQGSEA. The CDR3 region has the DNA TGCAGCGTTGAGCACCGGGACAGGGGGACTGGGGCCAACGTCCTGACTTTC. It encodes CSVEHRDRGTGANVLTF.

This chain uses TRBV5-1 with TRBJ2-5; D is possibly TRBD2 (6 bases). Germline loops: CDR1 SGHRS, CDR2 YFSETQ. Trimming removed 0 bases from V and 7 bases from J, with 16 bases in between. The CDR3 consists of 15 residues. The CDR3 spells CASSLGLALGGTQYF. The CDR3 coding sequence is TGCGCCAGCAGCTTGGGGCTAGCCTTGGGAGGGACCCAGTACTTC.

This rearrangement joins TRBV5-3 to TRBJ1-5, with D maybe TRBD1 (5 bases). TRBV5-3 is classed as an ORF, of uncertain function. V lost 0 bases and J 0 bases, leaving 7 bases between the germline ends. The CDR3 has 15 residues. This chain's CDR3 is CARSLGQYSNQPQHF. The CDR3 nucleotides read TGTGCCAGAAGCTTGGGACAGTATAGCAATCAGCCCCAGCATTTT.

The chain employs TRBV10-3 and TRBJ1-5; D remains ambiguous. The length of the CDR3 is 13 residues. CDR1 is ENHRY and CDR2 is SYGVKD in the germline V gene. V was cut by 5 bases and J by 3 bases, with 8 bases left in between. The CDR3 region is CAISQGPNQPQHF. In DNA form, the CDR3 reads TGTGCCATCAGTCAAGGGCCCAATCAGCCCCAGCATTTT.

The chain uses TRBV4-1 and TRBJ1-5; D is possibly TRBD1 (6 bases). Trimming took off 5 bases at V and 4 bases at J, with 15 bases between the two ends. This CDR3 comprises 15 residues. From germline, CDR1 is MGHRA and CDR2 YSYEKL. The CDR3 protein is CASSLGGGGNQPQHF. The DNA of the CDR3 is TGCGCCAGCAGCTTAGGTGGGGGCGGGAATCAGCCCCAGCATTTT.

This chain links TRBV7-9 with TRBJ2-7; perhaps TRBD2 as D (6 bases). Per germline, CDR1 SEHNR and CDR2 FQNEAQ (reference sequence). The CDR3 length is 15 residues. With 10 bases removed from V and 2 bases from J, the gap between germline ends came to 21 bases. For the CDR3, the DNA is TGTGCCATTTCGCCAGGGACTTTGATCGCCTACGAGCAGTACTTC. It specifies CAISPGTLIAYEQYF.

The V call is TRBV19, the J call TRBJ2-3; TRBD2 agrees at 9 bases. The CDR3 length is 14 residues. V shed 5 bases and J 5 bases; nucleotides not matched to a gene: 5. CDR1 and CDR2 (germline): LNHDA, SQIVND (reference sequence). The CDR3 DNA reads TGTGCCAGTAGTGCACTAGCGGGCGGAGATACGCAGTATTTT. Translation gives CASSALAGGDTQYF.

V gene TRBV19 combines with J gene TRBJ1-2; maybe TRBD1 (6 bases). This CDR3 spans 15 amino acids. V was shortened by 7 bases and J by 8 bases, with 23 bases between the two germline ends. Germline CDR1 is LNHDA and CDR2 is SQIVND (reference sequence). This CDR3 reads CASISSPRTVGGYTF. For the CDR3, the DNA is TGTGCCAGTATTTCCTCCCCCCGGACAGTGGGAGGCTACACCTTC. The full variable domain, with the rest looked up from reference TRBV19 and TRBJ1-2, is DGGITQSPKYLFRKEGQNVTLSCEQNLNHDAMYWYRQDPGQGLRLIYYSQIVNDFQKGDIAEGYSVSREKKESFPLTVTSAQKNPTAFYLCASISSPRTVGGYTFGSGTRLTVV.

The chain carries TRBV27 and TRBJ2-1; D call uncertain. The germline V gene has CDR1 MNHEY and CDR2 SMNVEV (reference sequence). The CDR3 is 13 amino acids. The V end was cut by 2 bases, the J end by 9 bases, with 11 bases between. CDR3 nucleotides: TGTGCCAGCAGTTTAGGTCGCAGGAGTGAGCAGTTCTTC. Amino acid sequence: CASSLGRRSEQFF.

The J gene is TRBJ2-1, the V gene TRBV29-1; D tentatively reads TRBD1 or TRBD2 (5 bases each). This CDR3 has 15 residues. CDR1 SQVTM and CDR2 ANQGSEA come from the germline V gene. Deletions cut 7 bases from V and 0 bases from J, with 16 bases between. The CDR3 nucleotides read TGCAGCGCTGGAGGACAAACAAGCTCCTACAATGAGCAGTTCTTC. It translates to CSAGGQTSSYNEQFF.

In DNA, the CDR3 is TGTGCCAGCAGCCAAGGTGATCTAGTAGTGAACACTGAAGCTTTCTTT. This translates into CASSQGDLVVNTEAFF. The chain links TRBV14 to TRBJ1-1, with unresolved D. Trimming left V 1 base short and J 0 bases short, with 12 bases between. Germline CDR1 is SGHDN and CDR2 is FVKESK. CDR3 length: 16 amino acids.

The V and J genes are TRBV25-1 and TRBJ2-1; 10 nucleotides line up with TRBD1. The junction had 7 bases not matched to a gene; V was cut back by 4 bases and J by 7 bases. Germline V lookup: CDR1 MGHDK, CDR2 SYGVNS. CDR3 size: 15 residues. The CDR3 loop is CASSAGTGVVNEQFF. In DNA form, the CDR3 reads TGTGCCAGCAGTGCCGGGACAGGGGTAGTAAATGAGCAGTTCTTC.

The chain combines TRBV4-2 with TRBJ1-2; D gene unclear. Germline loops: CDR1 LGHNA, CDR2 YNFKEQ. The CDR3 is made up of 17 amino acids. V was shortened by 0 bases and J by 7 bases, with 21 bases between the two germline ends. The CDR3 sequence: CASSQEGEGLLYFGYTF. CDR3 nucleotides: TGTGCCAGCAGCCAAGAAGGCGAAGGGTTACTTTACTTTGGCTACACCTTC.